These T cell receptor beta chains were read from a single sample in a study of cytomegalovirus exposure and HLA in healthy donors. This table comes from immunoSEQ multiplex PCR, and its TCRdb copy is limited to in-frame clones, with some not included. The sample carries 90,000 to 100,000 clones, 70% recorded once. Sequenced input: PBMCs. The source of these receptors is a man aged 45 to 65 in good health and CMV-seronegative. Both conserved end residues are part of each CDR3. The D gene is left open where the match is weak. The size entry is marked missing in some rows and otherwise reads once, few, many or a size class.

clone size	V gene	J gene	D gene	CDR3 protein	CDR3 DNA
-	TRBV11-2	TRBJ2-1	TRBD1	CASSKGQGNNEQFF	TGTGCCAGCAGCAAAGGACAGGGTAACAATGAGCAGTTCTTC
-	TRBV15	TRBJ2-3	-	CATSTITDTQYF	TGTGCCACCAGCACAATCACAGATACGCAGTATTTT
-	TRBV4-3	TRBJ2-7	TRBD1	CASSQSGTGSSYEQYF	TGCGCCAGCAGCCAGTCAGGGACAGGGAGCTCCTACGAGCAGTACTTC
-	TRBV28	TRBJ1-1	TRBD1	CASSSPTTGGFTEAFF	TGTGCCAGCAGTTCGCCCACGACAGGGGGCTTCACTGAAGCTTTCTTT
-	TRBV28	TRBJ1-6	TRBD1	CASSADIRGGISPLHF	TGTGCCAGCAGTGCTGACATAAGAGGGGGCATTTCACCCCTCCACTTT
-	TRBV5-1	TRBJ1-2	-	CASSHDDRRLYGYTF	TGCGCCAGCAGCCACGACGACAGGAGACTCTATGGCTACACCTTC
-	TRBV6-5	TRBJ1-1	TRBD1	CASTQGGRAAEAFF	TGTGCCAGCACCCAAGGGGGCCGCGCCGCTGAAGCTTTCTTT
few	TRBV9	TRBJ1-4	-	CASSPEWKGVGEKLFF	TGTGCCAGCAGCCCCGAGTGGAAGGGGGTAGGAGAAAAACTGTTTTTT
once	TRBV9	TRBJ2-2	-	CASSVNSDTGELFF	TGTGCCAGCAGCGTTAATTCAGATACCGGGGAGCTGTTTTTT
-	TRBV5-1	TRBJ1-1	TRBD1	CASRGDRGNTEAFF	TGCGCCAGCAGGGGTGACAGGGGGAACACTGAAGCTTTCTTT
-	TRBV2	TRBJ2-1	TRBD2	CASSNSGTNEQFF	TGTGCCAGCAGTAATAGCGGGACCAATGAGCAGTTCTTC
-	TRBV6-5	TRBJ2-1	TRBD2	CASRRTSGSYNEQFF	TGTGCCAGCAGGAGGACTAGCGGGAGCTACAATGAGCAGTTCTTC
-	TRBV27	TRBJ1-1	-	CASTSNTEAFF	TGTGCCAGCACCTCGAACACTGAAGCTTTCTTT
few	TRBV5-1	TRBJ2-4	-	CASSLRQGYDKNIQYF	TGCGCCAGCAGCTTGAGGCAGGGATACGACAAAAACATTCAGTACTTC
-	TRBV5-1	TRBJ2-7	-	CASSLLTTGALREQYF	TGCGCCAGCAGCTTGTTGACCACGGGAGCCCTTCGCGAGCAGTACTTC
once	TRBV5-4	TRBJ2-7	-	CASSLLRTEEQYF	TGTGCCAGCAGCTTGCTGCGTACGGAGGAGCAGTACTTC
-	TRBV7-2	TRBJ2-7	TRBD1	CASSSATGRYEQYF	TGTGCCAGCAGCTCCGCGACAGGGCGGTACGAGCAGTACTTC
-	TRBV2	TRBJ2-4	TRBD2	CATQLGGAKNIQYF	TGTGCCACTCAACTGGGGGGGGCCAAAAACATTCAGTACTTC